These 3 T cell receptor beta chains originate from one sample sequenced in a study of shared clonotypes between healthy human individuals. TCRdb keeps only in-frame clones here, not all; method: immunoSEQ multiplex PCR. The table lists about 1.5 million clones, 95% to 99% of them singletons, with roughly 0.45% in the top ten. Sequenced input: naive CD4+ T cells sorted from blood. The subset is: CD45RA+ positively selected. The receptors were sampled from a man between 25 and 39 years old in good health.

CDR3 DNA: TGTGCCAGCAGCTCTTTCACCAAGCGGGAGGGATACAATGAGCAGTTCTTC. This gives the protein CASSSFTKREGYNEQFF. The chain joins TRBV7-2 to TRBJ2-1, with 10 bases identical to TRBD2. CDR1 SGHTA and CDR2 FQGNSA come from the germline V gene. J lost 4 bases, V lost 4 bases, and 10 bases had no gene match. The length of the CDR3 is 17 residues.

The genes are TRBV30 and TRBJ2-5; 7 bases line up with TRBD2. Trimming at V came to 3 bases and at J to 1 base, leaving 8 bases not matched to a gene. Germline CDR1 GTSNPN, CDR2 SVGIG (reference sequence). CDR3 length: 15 residues. The CDR3 sequence: CAWSHVGGSQETQYF. CDR3 nucleotide sequence: TGTGCCTGGAGCCATGTAGGCGGGAGCCAAGAGACCCAGTACTTC.

In the case of this clone: A read error may produce the germline difference seen at one junction end. This chain connects TRBV10-1 to TRBJ2-7; D is undetermined. The CDR3 is made up of 9 amino acids. CDR1 is WNHNN, CDR2 SYGVQD, per germline (reference sequence). The CDR3 here is CASSEGQCF. DNA for the CDR3: TGCGCCAGCAGTGAGGGCCAGTGCTTC.